The clone carrying this T cell receptor beta chain was recorded at least ten times. The data derive from a study of early T cells in non-severe SARS-CoV-2 infection. CDR1 is SGHRS and CDR2 is YFSETQ in the germline V gene. Trimming took off 4 bases at V and 7 bases at J, with 18 bases between the two ends. The CDR3 has 14 amino acids. Individual cDNA molecules were tagged with unique molecular identifiers. TCRdb re-analysed the 5' RACE reads in MiXCR, keeping a single row per CDR3 protein. The sample consists of tens of thousands of distinct CDR3 sequences, about 9.1% of them appearing once. The TCR was taken from an adult who was a healthcare worker with PCR-confirmed SARS-CoV-2 infection or an uninfected control (not recorded which). The chain carries TRBV5-1 and TRBJ2-7; D tentatively fits TRBD1 or TRBD2 (5 bases each). Sequencing was performed on whole blood. In DNA, the CDR3 is TGCGCCAGCAGCGCAGCAATCGGGACCGGGGAGCAGTACTTC. It encodes CASSAAIGTGEQYF.